Following are 16 T cell receptor beta chains from one sample sequenced in a study of prognosis after radiotherapy for stage I lung cancer (dated by TCRdb to the early 2020s). Data came from an Illumina HiSeq 3000. The TCR beta CDR3 region was amplified from genomic DNA by two rounds of multiplex PCR. In the first round of PCR, primers specific to each TRBV and TRBJ gene were used, and the primer sequences are filed in Chinese patent CN105087789A. TCRdb reprocessed the public reads (quality trimming at Q25 with fastp, clone calling with MiXCR) and kept in-frame beta chains. Entries are consolidated by CDR3 protein sequence, retaining the most common genes and DNA. The table for this sample lists around 30,000 distinct CDR3 sequences; 30% to 35% of them were counted only once. The top ten clonotypes cover about 15% of the sample. Sequenced material: PBMCs, taken before or after stereotactic body radiation therapy (not recorded which). The receptor set was obtained from a donor over 45 with non-small cell lung cancer.

At least ten counts were recorded for this clonotype. The chain combines TRBV28 with TRBJ1-2, with D perhaps matching TRBD1 (5 bases). The CDR3 is 13 residues long. Trimming stripped 9 bases from V and 8 bases from J, with 19 bases between. CDR1 MDHEN and CDR2 SYDVKM come from the germline V gene. The CDR3 DNA reads as TGTGCCAGTCGGGGACGGCTTTTCGGGGGCTACACCTTC. It yields the protein CASRGRLFGGYTF.

On this clonotype itself: The final CDR3 position lacks the conserved phenylalanine or tryptophan, pointing to a likely read error. The chain recombines TRBV6-2 or TRBV6-3 with TRBJ2-5; 9 positions match TRBD1. Per the germline V gene, CDR1 is MNHEY and CDR2 is SVGEGT. The CDR3 extends over 16 amino acids. Losses at the gene ends were 0 bases for V and 2 bases for J; bases not matched to a gene: 4. CDR3 loop: CASSYSGQGVQETQYS. In DNA form, the CDR3 reads TGTGCCAGCAGTTACTCGGGACAGGGTGTACAAGAGACCCAGTACTCC.

The rearrangement joins TRBV6-2 or TRBV6-3 to TRBJ1-3; no clear D. Trimming shortened V by 7 bases and J by 0 bases, and 16 bases separated the two germline ends. The CDR3 loop spans 16 amino acids. From germline, CDR1 is MNHEY and CDR2 SVGEGT. The CDR3 loop is CASTISVLNSGNTIYF. In DNA form, the CDR3 reads TGTGCCAGCACCATCTCGGTCTTGAACTCTGGAAACACCATATATTTT.

This clonotype was picked up a small number of times. One base away lies a much larger clone, so this may be a sequencing read error. V and J are TRBV5-1 and TRBJ2-3, with a weak D call TRBD2 (7 bases). The CDR3 has 14 amino acids. Germline V gene lookup returns CDR1 SGHRS and CDR2 YFSETQ. The ends were cut back, 7 bases at V and 6 bases at J, with 18 bases in the middle. The CDR3 is CASGRGGASDTQYF. The CDR3 DNA reads TGCGCCAGCGGCCGAGGGGGGGCCAGTGATACGCAGTATTTT. Full variable domain (remainder filled in from reference TRBV5-1 and TRBJ2-3): KAGVTQTPRYLIKTRGQQVTLSCSPISGHRSVSWYQQTPGQGLQFLFEYFSETQRNKGNFPGRFSGRQFSNSRSEMNVSTLELGDSALYLCASGRGGASDTQYFGPGTRLTVL.

This chain connects TRBV6-2 or TRBV6-3 to TRBJ2-5, with TRBD1 as a possible D gene (6 bases). The CDR3 length is 13 residues. Germline CDR1 reads MNHEY; CDR2 reads SVGEGT. Trimming took 5 bases from V and 4 from J, leaving 11 bases between them. CDR3 in amino acids: CASSLTGLETQYF. CDR3 nucleotides: TGTGCCAGCAGTCTCACAGGGCTAGAGACCCAGTACTTC.

The V gene is TRBV3-1, the J gene TRBJ2-7; the D is unclear. V lost 1 base, J lost 3 bases, and 7 bases lay in between. The CDR3 length is 13 residues. Germline CDR1 LGHDT, CDR2 YNNKEL (reference sequence). CDR3 in DNA: TGTGCCAGCAGCCAAGGGATTTTCTACGAGCAGTACTTC. It specifies CASSQGIFYEQYF.

This chain joins TRBV20-1 and TRBJ1-1, with D unclear. The CDR3 length is 13 residues. V was shortened by 0 bases and J by 7 bases, with 12 bases between the two germline ends. The germline V gene has CDR1 DFQATT and CDR2 SNEGSKA (reference sequence). The CDR3 DNA is TGCAGTGCTAGAGATCGGACGCCAGTTGAAGCTTTCTTT. Protein product: CSARDRTPVEAFF.

There are many counts of this clonotype. The rearrangement uses TRBV7-3 and TRBJ2-1; 7 nucleotides match TRBD1. The V gene's germline CDR1 is SGHTA and CDR2 FQGTGA. This CDR3 region has 12 residues. Germline trimming cut 5 bases from V and 8 bases from J; bases unmatched to any gene: 3. The CDR3 here is CASSRQGHEQFF. The CDR3 region has the DNA TGTGCCAGCAGCCGACAGGGCCATGAGCAGTTCTTC.

Ten or more counts support this clonotype. The gene calls are TRBV2 and TRBJ1-2; 9 bases map to TRBD1. The CDR3 has 15 residues. The V and J ends lost 3 bases and 4 bases, in that order; junction bases with no gene match: 6. Germline V gene sequence: CDR1 SNHLY, CDR2 FYNNEI. CDR3 in amino acids: CASSERDRAGYGYTF. The CDR3 nucleotides are TGTGCCAGCAGTGAGCGGGACAGGGCAGGCTATGGCTACACCTTC.

This clonotype was counted ten times or more. The V and J genes are TRBV4-1 and TRBJ1-5, with D perhaps matching TRBD1 (5 bases). Germline V CDR1 and CDR2: MGHRA, YSYEKL. Trimming stripped 9 bases from V and 3 bases from J, with 12 bases between. The CDR3 totals 13 residues. The CDR3 here is CARFGADNQPQHF. The DNA for the CDR3 is TGCGCCAGGTTCGGGGCCGACAATCAGCCCCAGCATTTT.

This clonotype appeared many times. The chain joins TRBV28 to TRBJ2-1, with a possible D match to TRBD1 (5 bases). V gave up 8 bases and J gave up 6 bases, with 20 bases separating them. Germline V CDR1 and CDR2: MDHEN, SYDVKM. This CDR3 comprises 15 residues. This CDR3 reads CASWAAQRTLNEQFF. The CDR3 region has the DNA TGTGCCAGCTGGGCAGCTCAAAGGACACTCAATGAGCAGTTCTTC. The whole variable domain, filled in from reference TRBV28 and TRBJ2-1, reads DVKVTQSSRYLVKRTGEKVFLECVQDMDHENMFWYRQDPGLGLRLIYFSYDVKMKEKGDIPEGYSVSREKKERFSLILESASTNQTSMYLCASWAAQRTLNEQFFGPGTRLTVL.

Comment on this clonotype: A much more abundant neighbour one base away suggests this may be a read error. J is TRBJ1-4 and V is TRBV2, with unresolved D. Trimming left V 5 bases short and J 5 bases short, with 18 bases between. The CDR3 spans 16 residues. Germline assignment: CDR1 SNHLY and CDR2 FYNNEI. The CDR3 loop is CASSFETGILNEKLFF. CDR3 coding DNA: TGTGCCAGCAGTTTTGAGACTGGTATACTGAATGAAAAACTGTTTTTT.

This clonotype was recorded many times. CDR3 bases: TGCAGTGCTAGCTCGGACAGCTACTCCTACGAGCAGTACTTC. Its protein is CSASSDSYSYEQYF. This chain uses TRBV20-1 with TRBJ2-7; possible D gene TRBD1, 6 bases. This CDR3 is 14 amino acids long. Germline V gene lookup returns CDR1 DFQATT and CDR2 SNEGSKA (reference sequence). V was pared by 3 bases and J by 0 bases, with 12 bases between.

By frequency in the sample, this clonotype is medium-sized. This chain connects TRBV20-1 to TRBJ1-1; D is possibly TRBD1 (5 bases). Germline loops: CDR1 DFQATT, CDR2 SNEGSKA (reference sequence). The ends were cut back, 0 bases at V and 11 bases at J, with 22 bases in the middle. The CDR3 consists of 15 residues. The CDR3 is CSARDPDVPRKGAFF. For the CDR3, the DNA is TGCAGTGCTAGAGATCCGGATGTCCCGCGGAAGGGGGCTTTCTTT.

Notes on this clonotype: Mismatch with germline at one junction end may stem from a read error. This sequence joins TRBV5-1 and TRBJ1-3; D is perhaps TRBD1 (5 bases). CDR1 and CDR2 (germline): SGHRS, YFSETQ. This CDR3 is 13 amino acids long. CDR3 sequence: CASRVDYGNTIYF. Here the CDR3 DNA reads TGTGCCAGCAGGGTCGATTACGGAAACACCATATATTTT.

The table lists this clonotype with many counts. Possible read error: a much larger clone is one base away. The V gene is TRBV19, the J gene TRBJ2-2; D ambiguous. Deletions cut 3 bases from V and 5 bases from J, with 7 bases between. Looked up from germline, CDR1 is LNHDA and CDR2 is SQIVND (reference sequence). The CDR3 length is 13 residues. CDR3 DNA: TGTGCCAGTAGTATTGGGCCGACCGGGGAGCTGTTTTTT. Translating it yields CASSIGPTGELFF.